This T cell receptor beta chain was retrieved from a study of shared clonotypes between healthy human individuals. Regarding the study as a whole: Memory subsets generally showed lower estimated richness than naive subsets.

Template for every sorted-subset replicate PCR totaled about 200 ng DNA, 25,000 to 35,000 T cell genomes. Using immunoSEQ multiplex PCR, the repertoire was profiled, and TCRdb retains in-frame clones only, with some absent. The sample lists roughly 1 million clones; 70% to 80% were seen once. V lost 0 bases and J lost 4; bases outside the gene matches: 5. CDR3 length: 15 amino acids. CDR1 and CDR2 from the germline V gene are SGHDT and YYEEEE. In the case of this clone: Antigen specificity is unknown.

The material sequenced was memory CD4+ T cells from PBMCs. Subset of the sample: CD45RA-negative fraction. The TCR was taken from a man between 18 and 29 years old in good health. Some clones in this sample may be carry-over from other donors' samples. The V and J genes are TRBV5-6 and TRBJ2-7, with 9 bases fitting TRBD2. CDR3 DNA sequence: TGTGCCAGCAGCTTGGGGTCTAGCGGGATGTACGAGCAGTACTTC. Protein: CASSLGSSGMYEQYF.